The entry that follows covers one T cell receptor beta chain sequence. The data were obtained in a study of blood T cell repertoires in COVID-19. Study-level information: T cells, B-cell-depleted T cells, or PBMCs supplied cDNA or gDNA.

Original processing notes: Amplification of reference gene primers was used by the study to estimate nucleated cell counts. Libraries were prepared by immunoSEQ multiplex PCR; TCRdb keeps only in-frame clonotypes and omits some of them. The D gene and trimming were derived from the DNA, and the V and J assignments and clone size from that table. The profile shows 200,000 to 250,000 clones, approximately 86% of them singletons. The germline CDR1 and CDR2 sequences are SGHTS and YDEGEE. The CDR3 has 14 amino acids. V shed 4 bases and J shed 4 bases, with 13 bases lying between them. The chain combines TRBV5-8 with TRBJ2-3; D perhaps matches TRBD1 (6 bases). Sequenced material: peripheral blood. The sequence came from a woman between 45 and 60 years old with COVID-19, enrolled during active disease. The CDR3 spells CASSLLQGPDTQYF. CDR3 DNA: TGTGCCAGCAGCCTACTACAGGGTCCAGATACGCAGTATTTT.